These 28 T cell receptor beta chains were sequenced from one sample in a study of blood T cell repertoires in COVID-19. Repertoires were generated with immunoSEQ multiplex PCR, while TCRdb's copy carries only in-frame clones and drops some. The sample comprises roughly 69,000 clones, around 87% of which are singletons, and 5% to 6% rests with the top ten. Sequencing input: peripheral blood. All receptors derive from a man aged 45-60 years with acute or convalescent COVID-19.

This chain links TRBV5-1 with TRBJ2-1, with 12 positions matching TRBD2. In germline, CDR1 is SGHRS, CDR2 YFSETQ. The CDR3 is 17 residues long. With V trimmed by 2 bases and J by 8 bases, 11 bases remained unmatched. CDR3 bases: TGCGCCAGCAGCTTTTTCCTAGCGGGAGGGCCTGGTGATGAGCAGTTCTTC. Residues: CASSFFLAGGPGDEQFF.

The chain employs TRBV6-6 and TRBJ1-6, with 7 bases lining up with TRBD1. Germline V CDR1 and CDR2: MNHNY, SVGAGI (reference sequence). The trim removed 4 bases at V and 4 bases at J, leaving 7 bases unmatched. The CDR3 extends over 16 amino acids. CDR3 loop: CASSLQQGIYNSPLHF. CDR3 bases: TGTGCCAGCAGTTTGCAACAGGGGATATATAATTCACCCCTCCACTTT.

This chain connects TRBV18 to TRBJ2-1, with D possibly being TRBD2 (6 bases). The length of the CDR3 is 15 residues. The V end lost 3 bases, the J end lost 5 bases, and 14 bases lay between the germline ends. Germline CDR1 and CDR2: KGHSH and LQKENI. CDR3 in amino acids: CASSPVRTIDNEQFF. CDR3 nucleotide sequence: TGTGCCAGCTCACCGGTGAGGACTATCGACAATGAGCAGTTCTTC.

The chain has TRBV15 and TRBJ2-7; the D gene is possibly TRBD1 (6 bases). V lost 2 bases and J lost 0, with 14 bases in between. Looked up from germline, CDR1 is LNHNV and CDR2 is YYDKDF (reference sequence). This CDR3 comprises 16 residues. CDR3 bases: TGTGCCACCAGCAGAACCACGACAGGCTACTCCTACGAGCAGTACTTC. Amino acid sequence: CATSRTTTGYSYEQYF.

The V call is TRBV5-5, the J call TRBJ2-1; 9 bases line up with TRBD2. Germline V CDR1 and CDR2: SGHKS, YYEKEE (reference sequence). Trimming at V came to 4 bases and at J to 5 bases, leaving 13 bases not matched to a gene. This CDR3 comprises 17 residues. In nucleotides, the CDR3 is TGTGCCAGCAGCCCGGGACTAGCTTCTCCGGGTCACAATGAGCAGTTCTTC. Protein sequence: CASSPGLASPGHNEQFF.

This chain connects TRBV29-1 to TRBJ1-3; D is uncertain. Trimming took off 3 bases at V and 2 bases at J, with 8 bases between the two ends. This CDR3 comprises 13 residues. The germline gives CDR1 SQVTM, CDR2 ANQGSEA. The CDR3 spells CSVEEGTGNTIYF. The CDR3 DNA is TGCAGCGTTGAGGAGGGAACTGGAAACACCATATATTTT.

The chain employs TRBV27 and TRBJ2-6; D might be TRBD1 (6 bases). Germline CDR1 reads MNHEY; CDR2 reads SMNVEV (reference sequence). Trimming cost V 5 bases and J 1 base, with 15 bases left between them. The CDR3 covers 17 residues. The CDR3 reads CASSRWTVISGANVLTF. CDR3 nucleotides: TGTGCCAGCAGTCGGTGGACAGTAATTTCTGGGGCCAACGTCCTGACTTTC.

The chain is built from TRBV12-5 and TRBJ2-1, with a tentative D call TRBD2 (5 bases). V was clipped by 2 bases and J by 7 bases, with 15 bases between them. Per the germline V gene, CDR1 is LGHNT and CDR2 is FRNRAP. This CDR3 contains 15 residues. CDR3 loop: CASGLSSGRTNEQFF. The CDR3, as DNA: TGTGCTAGTGGTTTGAGCAGCGGACGTACGAATGAGCAGTTCTTC.

This clone turned up a few times. The chain combines TRBV27 with TRBJ2-1, with 14 bases fitting TRBD2. Germline CDR1 MNHEY, CDR2 SMNVEV (reference sequence). V was clipped by 6 bases and J by 6 bases; unmatched bases: 7. This CDR3 contains 16 residues. The CDR3 loop is CASSGLAGGRGNEQFF. The CDR3 DNA sequence: TGTGCCAGCAGCGGACTAGCGGGAGGAAGAGGCAATGAGCAGTTCTTC.

V and J are TRBV10-3 and TRBJ2-3; 9 bases are a match to TRBD2. This CDR3 has 16 amino acids. The junction had 5 bases not matched to a gene; V was cut back by 2 bases and J by 2 bases. From germline, CDR1 is ENHRY and CDR2 SYGVKD. CDR3 DNA: TGTGCCATCAGTGAGGAAGCGGGAGGTTACACAGATACGCAGTATTTT. Amino acid sequence: CAISEEAGGYTDTQYF.

The rearrangement uses TRBV27 and TRBJ1-5, with 9 nucleotides matching TRBD1. The V gene end was trimmed by 6 bases and the J gene end by 6 bases; junction bases not matched to a gene: 0. CDR1 MNHEY and CDR2 SMNVEV come from the germline V gene (reference sequence). This CDR3 spans 12 amino acids. In DNA, the CDR3 is TGTGCCAGCAGGACAGGGGGTCAGCCCCAGCATTTT. Translation gives CASRTGGQPQHF.

The chain links TRBV10-1 to TRBJ2-1, with 9 bases aligning to TRBD1. The CDR3 loop spans 16 amino acids. The V and J ends lost 2 bases and 5 bases, in that order; junction bases with no gene match: 7. Germline V gene sequence: CDR1 WNHNN, CDR2 SYGVQD (reference sequence). DNA of the CDR3: TGCGCCAGCAGTGAGGCCGGGACAGGGCTCAACAATGAGCAGTTCTTC. Protein: CASSEAGTGLNNEQFF.

The chain recombines TRBV6-5 with TRBJ2-5; a possible D gene is TRBD2 (5 bases). V lost 6 bases and J lost 5, with 16 bases in between. Germline V gene lookup returns CDR1 MNHEY and CDR2 SVGAGI. The CDR3 consists of 14 residues. CDR3 coding DNA: TGTGCCAGCAGCACCGGACTTGGTGGGGAGACCCAGTACTTC. Translation: CASSTGLGGETQYF.

This clone has a single count. The J gene is TRBJ2-3, the V gene TRBV5-5, with D possibly matching TRBD2 (5 bases). V gave up 4 bases and J gave up 4 bases, with 16 bases separating them. Germline CDR1 reads SGHKS; CDR2 reads YYEKEE (reference sequence). CDR3 length equals 15 residues. The CDR3 nucleotides read TGTGCCAGCAGCCTGATGCCGGGGTCCGCAGATACGCAGTATTTT. It is translated as CASSLMPGSADTQYF.

The chain's CDR3 is CAWSPVGGAYQPQHF. The CDR3 DNA is TGTGCCTGGAGCCCCGTCGGGGGTGCCTATCAGCCCCAGCATTTT. The gene calls are TRBV30 and TRBJ1-5; TRBD1 is a possible D gene (5 bases). CDR1 is GTSNPN and CDR2 is SVGIG in the germline V gene (reference sequence). V lost 3 bases and J 5 bases, leaving 17 bases between the germline ends. The CDR3 consists of 15 residues.

This sequence joins TRBV12-5 and TRBJ1-1, with 7 bases lining up with TRBD1. The CDR3 covers 14 residues. The germline gives CDR1 LGHNT, CDR2 FRNRAP. The V segment lost 6 bases and the J segment 0 bases; nucleotides outside the gene matches: 4. CDR3 protein: CASGRTGVNTEAFF. The CDR3 DNA reads TGTGCTAGTGGGAGGACAGGCGTGAACACTGAAGCTTTCTTT.

This chain links TRBV5-8 with TRBJ2-1, with 16 bases lining up with TRBD2. V was clipped by 4 bases and J by 6 bases; unmatched bases: 7. Germline CDR1 reads SGHTS; CDR2 reads YDEGEE. This CDR3 contains 17 residues. The CDR3 region has the DNA TGTGCCAGCAGCATATCCGGGACTAGCGGGGGGGGCAATGAGCAGTTCTTC. Its protein is CASSISGTSGGGNEQFF.

V is TRBV5-1 and J is TRBJ1-1; a possible D gene is TRBD1 (5 bases). Trimming stripped 0 bases from V and 5 bases from J, with 14 bases between. The CDR3 has 15 residues. The V gene's germline CDR1 is SGHRS and CDR2 YFSETQ. CDR3 nucleotide sequence: TGCGCCAGCAGCTTGGACAGGCCAACCGGAACTGAAGCTTTCTTT. This translates into CASSLDRPTGTEAFF.

This sequence joins TRBV4-2 and TRBJ2-5; 7 bases align to TRBD2. Trimming at V came to 0 bases and at J to 3 bases, leaving 7 bases not matched to a gene. Germline loops: CDR1 LGHNA, CDR2 YNFKEQ. The CDR3 sequence is 16 residues long. The CDR3 sequence is CASSQDPTGLKETQYF. CDR3 nucleotide sequence: TGTGCCAGCAGCCAAGATCCCACGGGACTAAAAGAGACCCAGTACTTC.

The rearrangement joins TRBV19 to TRBJ1-1, with D possibly being TRBD1 (5 bases). Germline CDR1 reads LNHDA; CDR2 reads SQIVND (reference sequence). The CDR3 sequence is 11 residues long. V lost 6 bases to trimming and J lost 7 bases, with 9 bases between them. CDR3 protein: CASRTEIEAFF. CDR3 sequence (DNA): TGTGCCAGTAGGACAGAAATTGAAGCTTTCTTT.

The chain joins TRBV5-1 to TRBJ1-2; TRBD1 agrees at 7 bases. CDR3 length: 16 amino acids. V dropped 0 bases and J dropped 1; count of bases not matched to a gene: 6. Germline loops: CDR1 SGHRS, CDR2 YFSETQ. DNA for the CDR3: TGCGCCAGCAGCTTGGGTACCGGGACAGTTAACTATGGCTACACCTTC. This codes for CASSLGTGTVNYGYTF. Looking up the rest from reference TRBV5-1 and TRBJ1-2 gives the full variable domain: KAGVTQTPRYLIKTRGQQVTLSCSPISGHRSVSWYQQTPGQGLQFLFEYFSETQRNKGNFPGRFSGRQFSNSRSEMNVSTLELGDSALYLCASSLGTGTVNYGYTFGSGTRLTVV.

This clone was recorded only once. V usage is TRBV25-1 and J usage is TRBJ2-7, with 7 bases that match TRBD1. This CDR3 comprises 14 residues. Per the germline V gene, CDR1 is MGHDK and CDR2 is SYGVNS. Trimming removed 3 bases from V and 4 bases from J; junction bases left unmatched: 6. DNA of the CDR3: TGTGCCAGCAGTGAGGAAAGGGGGCTATACGAGCAGTACTTC. Translation: CASSEERGLYEQYF.

The chain joins TRBV5-6 to TRBJ2-1, with D maybe TRBD2 (5 bases). V dropped 1 base and J dropped 1 base, with 12 bases sitting between them. CDR3 length equals 16 residues. Per the germline V gene, CDR1 is SGHDT and CDR2 is YYEEEE. The CDR3 is CASSLSAGRSYNEQFF. The CDR3 region has the DNA TGTGCCAGCAGCTTGTCGGCGGGTCGGTCCTACAATGAGCAGTTCTTC.

The sample holds one count of this clone. V gene TRBV4-1 combines with J gene TRBJ1-5; D is perhaps TRBD1 (5 bases). V was pared by 3 bases and J by 6 bases, with 9 bases between. The germline V gene encodes CDR1 MGHRA and CDR2 YSYEKL. The CDR3 extends over 13 amino acids. The CDR3 reads CASSHSDTQPQHF. The CDR3 DNA sequence: TGCGCCAGCAGCCATTCGGACACTCAGCCCCAGCATTTT.

The rearrangement links TRBV11-3 to TRBJ2-3; 13 nucleotides agree with TRBD2. V lost 5 bases and J lost 4; bases outside the gene matches: 9. Germline V gene sequence: CDR1 SGHNT, CDR2 YENEEA. The CDR3 loop spans 17 amino acids. The CDR3 is CASSPGLAGAGADTQYF. The CDR3 DNA is TGTGCCAGCAGCCCAGGACTAGCGGGAGCGGGTGCAGATACGCAGTATTTT. Looking up the rest from reference TRBV11-3 and TRBJ2-3 gives the full variable domain: EAGVVQSPRYKIIEKKQPVAFWCNPISGHNTLYWYLQNLGQGPELLIRYENEEAVDDSQLPKDRFSAERLKGVDSTLKIQPAELGDSAVYLCASSPGLAGAGADTQYFGPGTRLTVL.

This rearrangement joins TRBV2 to TRBJ1-1; 9 bases line up with TRBD1. V was clipped by 1 base and J by 4 bases; unmatched bases: 10. This CDR3 has 17 amino acids. Germline CDR1 SNHLY, CDR2 FYNNEI. This CDR3 reads CASSEVGTGWALTEAFF. CDR3 in DNA: TGTGCCAGCAGTGAAGTCGGGACAGGGTGGGCCCTCACTGAAGCTTTCTTT. The variable domain in full, completed from reference TRBV2 and TRBJ1-1, reads EPEVTQTPSHQVTQMGQEVILRCVPISNHLYFYWYRQILGQKVEFLVSFYNNEISEKSEIFDDQFSVERPDGSNFTLKIRSTKLEDSAMYFCASSEVGTGWALTEAFFGQGTRLTVV.

The chain uses TRBV24-1 and TRBJ2-1, with D possibly being TRBD1 (5 bases). Trimming took 0 bases from V and 9 from J, leaving 17 bases between them. Germline V lookup: CDR1 KGHDR, CDR2 SFDVKD. This CDR3 contains 16 residues. DNA for the CDR3: TGTGCCACCAGTGATTTGAGGGGCCAGAACCGCGGTGAGCAGTTCTTC. Protein product: CATSDLRGQNRGEQFF.

The rearrangement joins TRBV7-9 to TRBJ2-4; 14 bases line up with TRBD2. The junction had 12 bases not matched to a gene; V was cut back by 5 bases and J by 3 bases. Germline V gene data show CDR1 as SEHNR and CDR2 as FQNEAQ (reference sequence). The CDR3 has 19 residues. The CDR3 is CASSPMTSGRAFGKNIQYF. CDR3 coding DNA: TGTGCCAGCAGCCCCATGACTAGCGGGAGGGCTTTTGGCAAAAACATTCAGTACTTC.